These T cell receptor beta chains were read from a single sample in a study of T cells in severe cutaneous drug reactions. TCRdb re-called the multiplex PCR reads, yielding one record per CDR3 amino acid sequence without DNA. The sample totals some 7,600 distinct CDR3 sequences; its top ten clones hold around 28%. Sequenced input: cells from a skin blister. All receptors come from a human donor with a severe cutaneous adverse drug reaction. CDR3s include the opening cysteine and the closing phenylalanine or tryptophan. Where a row states a size, it is once, few, many or the class of an expanded clone; other rows omit it.

>TRBV28|TRBJ1-5|-
CASSLEQGRQPQHF
>TRBV24-1|TRBJ2-1|-
CATSEVSGRFYEQFF
>TRBV4-2|TRBJ2-3|-
CASSSREVDTDTQYF
>TRBV19|TRBJ2-7|-
CASSEGAFYEQYF
>TRBV12-3/TRBV12-4|TRBJ2-1|medium-sized
CASTSGLARVYEQFF
>TRBV5-4|TRBJ2-2|-
CASSIPSSGRAGELFF
>TRBV27|TRBJ2-3|-
CASSPGLASTDTQYF
>TRBV5-4|TRBJ1-2|-
CASSSPSDRPGYTF
>TRBV12-3/TRBV12-4|TRBJ1-4|-
CASSSGRDREKLFF
>TRBV28|TRBJ2-7|-
CASTEGHEQYF
>TRBV20-1|TRBJ1-2|-
CSAREAGQTYGYTF
>TRBV10-3|TRBJ1-1|-
CAIRNEQGSTEAFF
>TRBV11-2|TRBJ2-2|-
CASSTDSNTGELFF
>TRBV10-3|TRBJ2-1|-
CAISQGLAGYNEQFF
>TRBV19|TRBJ1-1|-
CASTDRRVAEAFF
>TRBV27|TRBJ2-7|-
CASSFLLAGGGDEQYF
>TRBV27|TRBJ1-1|-
CASSLLGVQGSEAFF
>TRBV27|TRBJ1-2|-
CASSSGKNYGYTF
>TRBV10-2|TRBJ2-7|-
CASRPLEGTDYEQYF
>TRBV7-3|TRBJ2-3|-
CASSSTDTQYF
>TRBV6-5|TRBJ2-7|medium-sized
CASMRGGVWDEQYF
>TRBV12-3/TRBV12-4|TRBJ2-3|medium-sized
CASTLGQLAGGADTQYF
>TRBV2|TRBJ1-5|-
CAISFGRGNQPQHF
>TRBV30|TRBJ1-4|-
CAWSPLAANVKLFF
>TRBV4-3|TRBJ2-1|-
CASSQDGTRLNEQFF
>TRBV12-3/TRBV12-4|TRBJ2-6|-
CASSQLLRVSGANVLTF
>TRBV14|TRBJ2-5|medium-sized
CASSQLIGLQETQYF
>TRBV28|TRBJ2-1|-
CASSLGVGLADGYEQFF
>TRBV5-6|TRBJ2-3|-
CASSLGLLRLAGGPDTQYF
>TRBV7-9|TRBJ1-1|-
CASIHLTAPLQNTEAFF
>TRBV29-1|TRBJ1-1|-
CSVLGGENVNTEAFF
>TRBV9|TRBJ2-1|-
CASGTGGIEQFF
>TRBV13|TRBJ2-1|-
CASSPYSTSGRANEQFF
>TRBV10-3|TRBJ1-1|-
CATVDGMNTEAFF
>TRBV4-1|TRBJ2-7|-
CASSQAQGFYEQYF
>TRBV28|TRBJ2-1|-
CASSLSTGVSYNEQFF
>TRBV20-1|TRBJ2-2|-
CSAGGLAGDLAGELFF
>TRBV27|TRBJ1-1|-
CASRGSVNTEAFF
>TRBV20-1|TRBJ2-1|-
CSARAWGQGSDEQFF
>TRBV27|TRBJ2-4|-
CASSDSLLNIQYF
>TRBV7-6|TRBJ2-1|-
CASSFPEFIAGGSYNEQFF
>TRBV20-1|TRBJ2-3|-
CSAGQGGSTDTQYF
>TRBV6-6|TRBJ2-1|-
CASREGTSDYNEQFF
>TRBV12-3/TRBV12-4|TRBJ2-5|-
CASSLEGWEETQYF
>TRBV7-9|TRBJ2-2|-
CASSADENTGELFF
>TRBV20-1|TRBJ2-7|-
CSATHRGNSYEQYF
>TRBV18|TRBJ2-1|-
CASSIQGGQYNEQFF
>TRBV7-9|TRBJ2-1|-
CASSLTSAYNEQFF
>TRBV27|TRBJ2-7|-
CASRRNEYEQYF
>TRBV7-2|TRBJ2-7|medium-sized
CASSPDLTVGSYEQYF
>TRBV29-1|TRBJ2-3|-
CSVEANWARYRTDTQYF
>TRBV19|TRBJ1-2|-
CASSTGSGTGGVGRYGYTF
>TRBV4-3|TRBJ2-5|-
CASSQEGRGRMTETQYF
>TRBV6-5|TRBJ1-1|medium-sized
CASSQPGPRGGANTEAFF
>TRBV30|TRBJ1-6|-
CAWSLAGGVPNSPLHF
>TRBV4-1|TRBJ1-1|-
CASSSRASGGLNTEAFF
>TRBV4-1|TRBJ2-5|-
CASSQVGGGPQETQYF
>TRBV29-1|TRBJ2-1|-
CSVVAAGVYNEQFF
>TRBV5-1|TRBJ1-2|-
CASSLGLNYGYTF